The sample holds a few counts of the clone carrying this T cell receptor beta chain. Between the trimmed V and J ends, which lost 2 bases and 6 bases, there was a span of 15 bases. The CDR3 runs 15 residues. The germline CDR1 and CDR2 sequences are SGHVS and FQNEAQ. These data come from a study of T-cell memory formation after mild COVID-19. Barcoded TCR alpha and TCR beta cDNA libraries with UMIs came from 5'RACE using constant-segment primers. TCRdb recomputed calls from the 5' RACE reads with MiXCR, one row per CDR3 protein. The repertoire holds hundreds of thousands of distinct CDR3 sequences, under 8.5% seen once, with roughly 23% in the top ten.

This receptor was obtained from a man aged 18-30 years who had mild COVID-19 (a few samples of this study predate the infection). Cell type and time point are not known. The specimen sequenced was PBMCs or a T cell subset sorted from them (not recorded which). The chain uses TRBV7-8 and TRBJ2-3, with D possibly being TRBD1 (5 bases). CDR3 in DNA: TGTGCCAGCAGCTTACCTTCCGAAAGGGGTGATACGCAGTATTTT. Translated: CASSLPSERGDTQYF.